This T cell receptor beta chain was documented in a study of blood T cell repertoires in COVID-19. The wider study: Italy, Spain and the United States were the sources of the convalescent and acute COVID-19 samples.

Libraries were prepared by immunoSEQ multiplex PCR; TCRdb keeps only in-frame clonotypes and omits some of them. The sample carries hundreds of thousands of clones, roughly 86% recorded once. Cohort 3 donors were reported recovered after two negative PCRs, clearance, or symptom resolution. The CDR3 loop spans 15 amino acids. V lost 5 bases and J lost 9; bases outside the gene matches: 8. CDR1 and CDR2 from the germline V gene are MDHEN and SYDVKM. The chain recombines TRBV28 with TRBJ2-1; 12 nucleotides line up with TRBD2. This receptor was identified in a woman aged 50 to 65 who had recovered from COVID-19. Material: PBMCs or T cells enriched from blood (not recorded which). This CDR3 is CASSLAGGKVFEQFF. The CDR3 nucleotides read TGTGCCAGCAGTCTAGCGGGAGGGAAGGTTTTTGAGCAGTTCTTC.